The T cell receptor beta chain under discussion was sequenced for a study of blood T cell repertoires in COVID-19. Here immunoSEQ multiplex PCR was the method, and the copy in TCRdb shows in-frame clones only, minus some. Of some 77,000 clones in the sample, just under 85% are singletons; the top ten hold roughly 28%. V lost 2 bases and J lost 3, with 16 bases in between. This CDR3 has 16 amino acids. Germline V gene lookup returns CDR1 SEHNR and CDR2 FQNEAQ (reference sequence). The origin of this receptor is a man between 65 and 85 years old with acute or convalescent COVID-19. The sample consisted of peripheral blood. The chain joins TRBV7-9 to TRBJ1-1; weak D call: TRBD1 (5 bases). The CDR3 reads CASSLFSRGGDTEAFF. CDR3 DNA sequence: TGTGCCAGCAGCTTATTTTCAAGAGGAGGGGACACTGAAGCTTTCTTT.